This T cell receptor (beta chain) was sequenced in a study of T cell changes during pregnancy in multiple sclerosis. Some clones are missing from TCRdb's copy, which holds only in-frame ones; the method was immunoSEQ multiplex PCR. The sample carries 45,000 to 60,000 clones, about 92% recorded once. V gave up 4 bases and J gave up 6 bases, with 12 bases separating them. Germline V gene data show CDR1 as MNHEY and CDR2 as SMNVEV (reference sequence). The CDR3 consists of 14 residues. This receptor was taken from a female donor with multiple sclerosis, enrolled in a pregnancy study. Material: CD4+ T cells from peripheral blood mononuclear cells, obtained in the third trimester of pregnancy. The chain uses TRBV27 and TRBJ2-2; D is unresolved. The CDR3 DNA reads TGTGCCAGCAGTTATACGGTGCGCGCCGGGGAGCTGTTTTTT. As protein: CASSYTVRAGELFF.